This entry lists 5 T cell receptor beta chains sequenced from one sample in a study of T cells expressing NK-cell markers. After re-calling the 5' RACE reads, TCRdb lists one entry per CDR3 protein, DNA absent. The sample data list about 450,000 distinct CDR3 sequences. Sequenced material: blood T cells: a sorted CD56 or NKG2C T cell subset, CD4+ or CD8+ T cells, or bulk PBMC T cells (not recorded which). The receptor source for this set is a woman aged 18-70 years in good health.

The chain has TRBV7-6 and TRBJ2-1; the TCRdb D gene call, TRBD1, has no DNA to confirm it. Germline V gene lookup returns CDR1 SGHVS and CDR2 FNYEAQ. CDR3 size: 16 residues. The CDR3 sequence: CASSQVARGSYNEQFF.

The J gene is TRBJ2-5, the V gene TRBV9; absent DNA, TCRdb's TRBD1 call cannot be checked. Germline CDR1 reads SGDLS; CDR2 reads YYNGEE. The CDR3 sequence is 14 residues long. The CDR3 loop reads CASSVADRAETQYF.

This sequence joins TRBV6-2 or TRBV6-3 and TRBJ2-1; lacking DNA, the TRBD2 call made by TCRdb goes unchecked. Per the germline V gene, CDR1 is MNHEY and CDR2 is SVGEGT. The length of the CDR3 is 16 residues. CDR3 in amino acids: CASSTLLAHLNNEQFF.

The V and J genes are TRBV6-5 and TRBJ2-2. CDR1 MNHEY and CDR2 SVGAGI come from the germline V gene. This CDR3 region has 15 residues. CDR3: CASSYSNVGVGELFF.

The chain is built from TRBV5-4 and TRBJ1-1; no DNA is available, so the TRBD1 call from TCRdb remains unchecked. CDR1 and CDR2 from the germline V gene are SGHNT and YYREEE (reference sequence). This CDR3 is built from 14 residues. CDR3: CASSGDRKGTEAFF.